The 6 T cell receptor beta chains given below trace back to one sample, sequenced in a study of cytomegalovirus exposure and HLA in healthy donors. PCR amplification relied on 60 Vbeta primers (plus 13 Jbeta primers). The table came from immunoSEQ multiplex PCR; TCRdb's copy has only in-frame clones and leaves some out. Of about 100,000 clones listed, over 65% were seen once; the top ten hold about 5%. Sequences were obtained from PBMCs. These receptors originate from a female donor in good health and CMV-seropositive.

V usage is TRBV27 and J usage is TRBJ2-1, with TRBD2 matching 12 bases. Losses at the gene ends were 4 bases for V and 12 bases for J; bases not matched to a gene: 7. The CDR3 has 14 residues. Germline V CDR1 and CDR2: MNHEY, SMNVEV (reference sequence). CDR3 coding DNA: TGTGCCAGCAGTTGGACTAGCGGGAAAGGGGTGCAGTTCTTC. It translates to CASSWTSGKGVQFF.

This CDR3 reads CASSSQGAVNTEAFF. The CDR3 DNA sequence: TGTGCCAGCAGCTCGCAGGGGGCCGTGAACACTGAAGCTTTCTTT. The V gene is TRBV7-2, the J gene TRBJ1-1, with 8 bases fitting TRBD1. J lost 0 bases, V lost 4 bases, and 4 bases had no gene match. This CDR3 comprises 15 residues. Germline CDR1 and CDR2: SGHTA and FQGNSA.

The chain carries TRBV6-1 and TRBJ2-7; TRBD2 matches 7 bases. CDR3 length equals 16 residues. V lost 4 bases to trimming and J lost 6 bases; unmatched junction nucleotides: 15. Germline values: CDR1 MNHNS, CDR2 SASEGT. The CDR3 spells CASSALTSVPISEQYF. CDR3 nucleotide sequence: TGTGCCAGCAGTGCCCTCACTAGCGTTCCCATTTCCGAGCAGTACTTC.

The chain recombines TRBV5-4 with TRBJ2-7; a weak D match, TRBD2 (5 bases). The germline CDR1 and CDR2 sequences are SGHNT and YYREEE (reference sequence). This CDR3 has 11 residues. The V end was cut by 10 bases, the J end by 2 bases, with 10 bases between. Here the CDR3 reads CALGGPYEQYF. The CDR3 DNA reads as TGTGCCCTAGGAGGTCCCTACGAGCAGTACTTC.

With regard to this clone: Its ends do not fully match the called genes, so a read error is possible. The same CDR3 also results from other DNA sequences found in this sample. The rearrangement links TRBV7-3 to TRBJ2-1; 9 bases fit TRBD1. Per the germline V gene, CDR1 is SGHTA and CDR2 is FQGTGA. There are 14 residues in the CDR3. CDR3 nucleotides: TGTGCCAGCAGCCTCGGACAGGGGAACAATGAACAGTTCTTC. This sequence encodes CASSLGQGNNEQFF.

This chain links TRBV27 with TRBJ2-3; TRBD2 aligns across 8 bases. V shed 3 bases, J shed 5 bases, and the junction held 4 bases outside the gene matches. Germline lookup yields CDR1 MNHEY and CDR2 SMNVEV (reference sequence). The length of the CDR3 is 14 residues. The CDR3 DNA is TGTGCCAGCAGTTTTAGGCTAGCGGGAGATACGCAGTATTTT. Protein sequence: CASSFRLAGDTQYF.